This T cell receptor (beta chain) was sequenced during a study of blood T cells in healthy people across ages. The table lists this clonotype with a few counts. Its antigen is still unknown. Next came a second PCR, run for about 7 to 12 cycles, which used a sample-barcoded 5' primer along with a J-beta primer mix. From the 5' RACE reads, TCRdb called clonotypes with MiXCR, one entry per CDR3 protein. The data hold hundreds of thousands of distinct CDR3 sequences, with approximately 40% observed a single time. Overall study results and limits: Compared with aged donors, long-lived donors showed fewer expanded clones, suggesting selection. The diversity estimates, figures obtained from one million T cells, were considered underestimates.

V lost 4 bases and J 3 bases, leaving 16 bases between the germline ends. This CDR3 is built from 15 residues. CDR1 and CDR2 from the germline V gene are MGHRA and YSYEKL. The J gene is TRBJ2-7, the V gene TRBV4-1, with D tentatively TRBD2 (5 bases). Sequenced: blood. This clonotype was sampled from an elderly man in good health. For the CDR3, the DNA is TGCGCCAGCAGCCCCCTATGGGAGTCAGGCTACGAGCAGTACTTC. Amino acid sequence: CASSPLWESGYEQYF.